These 16 T cell receptor beta chains were sequenced from one sample in a study of T cells in localized non-small cell lung cancer. TCRdb's table, derived via immunoSEQ multiplex PCR, lists solely in-frame clones and lacks some. The sample contains 10,000 to 12,000 clones, about 70% of which appear only once. The sequences come from peripheral blood, collected before any cancer treatment. The receptors originated from an older male donor with stage I lung adenocarcinoma.

The chain is built from TRBV9 and TRBJ2-7; perhaps TRBD1 as D (5 bases). Trimming removed 3 bases at V and 3 bases at J, with 16 bases between. The germline V gene encodes CDR1 SGDLS and CDR2 YYNGEE. The CDR3 has 15 amino acids. The CDR3 nucleotides read TGTGCCAGCAGCGCGACTCAGGGATCCGGCTACGAGCAGTACTTC. Translation gives CASSATQGSGYEQYF.

The chain has TRBV5-1 and TRBJ2-7; D might be TRBD1 or TRBD2, each matching 5 bases. The CDR3 runs to 15 residues. Trimming left V 4 bases short and J 0 bases short, with 14 bases between. Germline V lookup: CDR1 SGHRS, CDR2 YFSETQ. The CDR3 region is CASSPRGGDSYEQYF. CDR3 DNA sequence: TGCGCCAGCAGCCCGAGGGGCGGCGACTCCTACGAGCAGTACTTC.

The chain joins TRBV6-1 to TRBJ1-2; D is ambiguous. From germline, CDR1 is MNHNS and CDR2 SASEGT. Trimming shortened V by 4 bases and J by 4 bases, and 13 bases separated the two germline ends. The CDR3 is made up of 14 amino acids. The CDR3 DNA follows: TGTGCCAGCAGTGCGGGCAGGACCCCCTATGGCTACACCTTC. Encoded protein: CASSAGRTPYGYTF.

This chain connects TRBV7-3 to TRBJ2-3; D might be TRBD1 (8 bases). This CDR3 spans 16 amino acids. V was trimmed by 5 bases and J by 3 bases, leaving 18 bases between them. Germline lookup yields CDR1 SGHTA and CDR2 FQGTGA. CDR3 amino acids: CASSPNRGGLTDTQYF. The CDR3 nucleotides are TGTGCCAGCAGCCCGAACAGGGGGGGGTTAACAGATACGCAGTATTTT.

The V and J genes are TRBV4-2 and TRBJ1-6, with D maybe TRBD1 (5 bases). There are 15 residues in the CDR3. CDR1 LGHNA and CDR2 YNFKEQ come from the germline V gene. V was pared by 4 bases and J by 10 bases, with 17 bases between. CDR3 sequence reads: CASSPPLKGNSPLHF. The CDR3 nucleotides read TGTGCCAGCAGCCCACCTCTGAAGGGGAACTCACCCCTCCACTTT.

The chain uses TRBV19 and TRBJ2-1; 11 nucleotides agree with TRBD2. Germline CDR1 and CDR2: LNHDA and SQIVND (reference sequence). Trimming removed 3 bases from V and 11 bases from J; junction bases left unmatched: 12. The CDR3 is made up of 16 amino acids. CDR3 loop: CASSIPGTSGTMKQFF. The CDR3 DNA follows: TGTGCCAGTAGTATCCCAGGGACTAGCGGTACAATGAAGCAGTTCTTC.

The chain is built from TRBV18 and TRBJ2-2; TRBD1 aligns across 7 bases. V shed 5 bases and J 2 bases; nucleotides not matched to a gene: 2. CDR1 and CDR2 from the germline V gene are KGHSH and LQKENI. The CDR3 consists of 14 residues. The CDR3 loop is CASSGQVNTGELFF. The DNA of the CDR3 is TGTGCCAGCTCAGGACAGGTTAACACCGGGGAGCTGTTTTTT.

The gene calls are TRBV10-1 and TRBJ2-3; D is possibly TRBD1 (5 bases). Germline-derived CDR1 and CDR2 are WNHNN and SYGVQD (reference sequence). CDR3 length equals 15 residues. The V end was cut by 3 bases, the J end by 1 base, with 11 bases between. DNA of the CDR3: TGCGCCAGCAGTGATCCCGGCAGGGGCACAGATACGCAGTATTTT. As protein: CASSDPGRGTDTQYF.

Written as DNA, the CDR3 is TGTGCCAGCAGCCAACAAAGGGCCTATCTACAAGAGACCCAGTACTTC. This codes for CASSQQRAYLQETQYF. The chain carries TRBV14 and TRBJ2-5; no firm D call. The CDR3 is 16 amino acids. Germline-derived CDR1 and CDR2 are SGHDN and FVKESK. The V and J ends lost 2 bases and 2 bases respectively, with 15 bases between them. The full variable domain, in which reference TRBV14 and TRBJ2-5 provide the parts outside the CDR3, is EAGVTQFPSHSVIEKGQTVTLRCDPISGHDNLYWYRRVMGKEIKFLLHFVKESKQDESGMPNNRFLAERTGGTYSTLKVQPAELEDSGVYFCASSQQRAYLQETQYFGPGTRLLVL.

The chain links TRBV7-6 to TRBJ2-7; D is perhaps TRBD1 (6 bases). Deletions cut 3 bases from V and 5 bases from J, with 17 bases between. The CDR3 contains 15 residues. The germline CDR1 and CDR2 sequences are SGHVS and FNYEAQ. The CDR3 spells CASSFAHGQRNEQYF. Here the CDR3 DNA reads TGTGCCAGCAGCTTCGCCCACGGACAGCGGAACGAGCAGTACTTC. The whole variable domain, filled in from reference TRBV7-6 and TRBJ2-7, reads GAGVSQSPRYKVTKRGQDVALRCDPISGHVSLYWYRQALGQGPEFLTYFNYEAQQDKSGLPNDRFSAERPEGSISTLTIQRTEQRDSAMYRCASSFAHGQRNEQYFGPGTRLTVT.

The chain links TRBV5-4 to TRBJ2-3, with 9 bases lining up with TRBD1. The CDR3 has 15 amino acids. The V gene's germline CDR1 is SGHNT and CDR2 YYREEE (reference sequence). V lost 4 bases to trimming and J lost 3 bases; unmatched junction nucleotides: 6. The CDR3 region has the DNA TGTGCCAGCAGCCCCACAGGGGGCGAGACAGATACGCAGTATTTT. It yields the protein CASSPTGGETDTQYF. The full variable domain, with the rest looked up from reference TRBV5-4 and TRBJ2-3, is ETGVTQSPTHLIKTRGQQVTLRCSSQSGHNTVSWYQQALGQGPQFIFQYYREEENGRGNFPPRFSGLQFPNYSSELNVNALELDDSALYLCASSPTGGETDTQYFGPGTRLTVL.

The chain combines TRBV6-1 with TRBJ2-4; TRBD2 aligns across 7 bases. CDR1 is MNHNS and CDR2 is SASEGT in the germline V gene. Trimming took 8 bases from V and 5 from J; bases not matched to a gene: 12. The CDR3 has 15 residues. CDR3 sequence (DNA): TGTGCCAGCCAGTTTCCTCGGGGAGGGGAAAACATTCAGTACTTC. Translating gives CASQFPRGGENIQYF.

This clone occurred once. The rearrangement links TRBV19 to TRBJ2-2; a possible D gene is TRBD1 (6 bases). Trimming pared 4 bases from V and 1 base from J, leaving 10 bases between. Germline CDR1 and CDR2: LNHDA and SQIVND (reference sequence). This CDR3 has 15 amino acids. CDR3 residues: CASSKPGVNTGELFF. For the CDR3, the DNA is TGTGCCAGTAGTAAGCCAGGGGTGAACACCGGGGAGCTGTTTTTT. The variable domain in full, with the rest retrieved from reference TRBV19 and TRBJ2-2, is DGGITQSPKYLFRKEGQNVTLSCEQNLNHDAMYWYRQDPGQGLRLIYYSQIVNDFQKGDIAEGYSVSREKKESFPLTVTSAQKNPTAFYLCASSKPGVNTGELFFGEGSRLTVL.

CDR3 region: CASSPTGNQPQHF. The CDR3 bases are TGTGCCAGCAGTCCAACAGGGAATCAGCCCCAGCATTTT. This chain links TRBV6-1 with TRBJ1-5; TRBD1 is a possible D gene (6 bases). This CDR3 is 13 amino acids long. The germline gives CDR1 MNHNS, CDR2 SASEGT. V lost 5 bases and J 4 bases, leaving 9 bases between the germline ends.

In this sample, this clone turned up a few times. Within the sample, other DNA sequences also encode this same CDR3. This sequence joins TRBV4-2 and TRBJ1-2; D not resolved. CDR3 length equals 12 residues. Germline V lookup: CDR1 LGHNA, CDR2 YNFKEQ. Deletions cut 0 bases from V and 4 bases from J, with 3 bases between. The CDR3 is CASSQDSYGYTF. The DNA of the CDR3 is TGTGCCAGCAGCCAAGATAGCTATGGCTACACCTTC.

The chain has TRBV4-2 and TRBJ2-1; 7 bases fit TRBD2. The germline V gene encodes CDR1 LGHNA and CDR2 YNFKEQ. V lost 1 base to trimming and J lost 4 bases; unmatched junction nucleotides: 7. CDR3 length: 16 residues. The CDR3 is CASSQAGLAEYNEQFF. The CDR3, as DNA: TGTGCCAGCAGCCAAGCTGGGCTAGCGGAGTACAATGAGCAGTTCTTC.